A selection of T cell receptor beta chains follows, all from one sample in a study of shared clonotypes between healthy human individuals. Measured with immunoSEQ multiplex PCR; TCRdb has only the in-frame clones, and not every one. The sample holds 2,500,000 or so clones, 85% to 95% seen once. The sequencing input was naive CD4+ T cells sorted from blood. Receptors originate from a man aged 18 to 29 in good health. Both conserved end residues are part of each CDR3. A D gene is named only where the DNA matches it firmly. Clone size is stated in some rows and not others, as once, few, many or a class when expanded.

size,V,J,D,CDR3,DNA
.,TRBV19,TRBJ1-1,.,CASSITRNEAFF,TGTGCCAGTAGTATCACCAGAAATGAAGCTTTCTTT
few,TRBV5-1,TRBJ2-7,.,CASGAGDSYEQYF,TGCGCCAGCGGGGCAGGGGATTCCTACGAGCAGTACTTC
.,TRBV11-2,TRBJ2-5,TRBD2,CASSSGLAGDGETQYF,TGTGCCAGCAGCTCCGGACTAGCGGGAGATGGCGAGACCCAGTACTTC
.,TRBV29-1,TRBJ2-7,TRBD2,CSASRTSGYEQYF,TGCAGCGCTTCCCGGACTAGCGGATACGAGCAGTACTTC
.,TRBV5-4,TRBJ1-2,.,CASSLLNNGYTF,TGTGCCAGCAGCTTACTTAATAATGGCTACACCTTC
.,TRBV5-5,TRBJ2-3,TRBD2,CASSLQQGTSGREDTQYF,TGTGCCAGCAGCTTGCAACAGGGGACTAGCGGGAGAGAAGATACGCAGTATTTT
once,TRBV7-6,TRBJ2-3,.,CASSLSGLYTDTQYF,TGTGCCAGCAGCCTAAGCGGGCTATACACAGATACGCAGTATTTT
.,TRBV28,TRBJ2-3,.,CASSPWGAGTDTQYF,TGTGCCAGCAGTCCCTGGGGGGCTGGCACAGATACGCAGTATTTT
.,TRBV2,TRBJ1-2,.,CASRDRNNRYGYTF,TGTGCCAGCAGGGACAGAAACAACCGCTATGGCTACACCTTC
.,TRBV10-1,TRBJ2-7,.,CASSESVGAYEQYF,TGCGCCAGCAGTGAGAGCGTGGGGGCCTACGAGCAGTACTTC
.,TRBV5-1,TRBJ1-2,TRBD1,CASRAGTGGYGYTF,TGCGCCAGCAGAGCTGGGACAGGGGGATATGGCTACACCTTC
.,TRBV18,TRBJ2-5,.,CASSPAGIQETQYF,TGTGCCAGCTCACCCGCGGGGATCCAAGAGACCCAGTACTTC
few,TRBV5-4,TRBJ1-6,.,CASKLDSYNSPLHF,TGTGCCAGCAAGTTGGACTCCTATAATTCACCCCTCCACTTT
.,TRBV10-3,TRBJ1-3,.,CAIGGVSSGNTIYF,TGTGCCATCGGGGGGGTAAGCTCTGGAAACACCATATATTTT
.,TRBV27,TRBJ2-7,TRBD1,CAIKRTGQTYEQYF,TGTGCCATTAAAAGAACGGGACAGACCTACGAGCAGTACTTC
.,TRBV4-1,TRBJ2-2,.,CASSQVRASTGELFF,TGCGCCAGCAGCCAAGTCAGGGCGAGCACCGGGGAGCTGTTTTTT
.,TRBV6-6,TRBJ2-3,TRBD2,CATRALGSGMTQYF,TGTGCCACCCGGGCGTTAGGTAGCGGGATGACGCAGTATTTT
.,TRBV6-5,TRBJ1-1,TRBD1,CASSHSDRGAEAFF,TGTGCCAGCAGCCATTCGGACAGGGGGGCTGAAGCTTTCTTT
.,TRBV10-1,TRBJ1-1,.,CASSTSRSPLYGATEAFF,TGCGCCAGCAGTACCTCCCGCAGTCCCTTGTACGGAGCCACTGAAGCTTTCTTT
.,TRBV7-9,TRBJ2-5,TRBD1,CASSLGRGLYQETQYF,TGTGCCAGCAGCTTAGGCAGGGGGCTCTACCAAGAGACCCAGTACTTC
once,TRBV18,TRBJ2-5,TRBD2,CASSVGASGEETQYF,TGTGCCAGCTCCGTCGGCGCTAGCGGTGAAGAGACCCAGTACTTC
.,TRBV4-2,TRBJ2-1,.,CASSQERAGTYNEQFF,TGTGCCAGCAGCCAAGAAAGGGCGGGGACCTACAATGAGCAGTTCTTC
.,TRBV28,TRBJ1-1,.,CASRTTGTKPEAFF,TGTGCCAGCAGAACAACAGGGACAAAGCCTGAAGCTTTCTTT
once,TRBV9,TRBJ1-5,.,CASSPGVSHQPQHF,TGTGCCAGCAGCCCGGGGGTCTCTCATCAGCCCCAGCATTTT
.,TRBV2,TRBJ1-2,.,CASSGDLRGYGYTF,TGTGCCAGCAGTGGGGACCTTAGGGGCTATGGCTACACCTTC
.,TRBV7-9,TRBJ2-7,.,CASSFGTAFEQYF,TGTGCCAGCAGCTTCGGGACGGCTTTCGAGCAGTACTTC
.,TRBV6-5,TRBJ2-7,.,CASSYSRPGEQYF,TGTGCCAGCAGTTACTCGCGTCCAGGCGAGCAGTACTTC
once,TRBV9,TRBJ2-3,TRBD2,CASSVAGTSGSTDTQYF,TGTGCCAGCAGCGTAGCCGGGACTAGCGGGAGCACAGATACGCAGTATTTT
.,TRBV10-1,TRBJ2-5,TRBD1,CASSESLDREETQYF,TGCGCCAGCAGTGAGTCTTTGGACAGGGAAGAGACCCAGTACTTC
.,TRBV29-1,TRBJ2-2,.,CSVDLGSLAGELFF,TGCAGCGTTGATTTGGGTAGCCTGGCCGGGGAGCTGTTTTTT
.,TRBV6-5,TRBJ1-1,TRBD1,CASSYLGQGLQAFF,TGTGCCAGCAGTTACTTGGGACAGGGATTACAAGCTTTCTTT
.,TRBV7-9,TRBJ2-7,.,CASSLALRDEQYF,TGTGCCAGCAGCTTAGCGCTTCGGGACGAGCAGTACTTC
.,TRBV6-7,TRBJ2-7,.,CASTRDWTYEQYF,TGTGCCAGCACCCGGGACTGGACCTACGAGCAGTACTTC
.,TRBV4-3,TRBJ2-2,TRBD2,CASSQEGGAGELFF,TGCGCCAGCAGCCAAGAGGGAGGGGCCGGGGAGCTGTTTTTT
.,TRBV2,TRBJ1-1,.,CASRENPGTSGTEAFF,TGTGCCAGCAGAGAAAACCCAGGGACCTCGGGCACTGAAGCTTTCTTT